Listed below are T cell receptor beta chains from one sample, sequenced in a study of shared clonotypes between healthy human individuals. TCRdb's table, derived via immunoSEQ multiplex PCR, lists solely in-frame clones and lacks some. Among about 2.4 million clones, 80% to 95% were seen once, and the ten largest hold about 0.38%. Specimen: naive CD4+ T cells from PBMCs. These receptors originate from a man younger than 30 in good health. Some clones in this sample may be carry-over from other donors' samples. Both conserved end residues are part of each CDR3. Fields, in order: V gene, J gene, clone size, CDR3 length, D gene, CDR3 protein, CDR3 DNA. D genes are given only for firm matches. Expanded clones are given a class, and other clones once, few, many or no size at all.

TRBV20-1	TRBJ2-1	.	10	.	CGARGNEQFF	TGCGGGGCTCGGGGAAATGAGCAGTTCTTC
TRBV11-2	TRBJ2-2	.	14	.	CASSLEGLTGELFF	TGTGCCAGCAGCTTAGAAGGCTTGACCGGGGAGCTGTTTTTT
TRBV28	TRBJ1-1	.	14	.	CASSLYGFNTEAFF	TGTGCCAGCAGTTTGTATGGCTTTAACACTGAAGCTTTCTTT
TRBV15	TRBJ1-5	.	14	.	CATSRGPSNQPQHF	TGTGCCACCAGCAGGGGACCTAGCAATCAGCCCCAGCATTTT
TRBV5-1	TRBJ2-7	few	15	TRBD1	CASSYIGQGINEQYF	TGCGCCAGCAGCTATATAGGACAGGGCATCAACGAGCAGTACTTC
TRBV11-2	TRBJ1-1	.	14	.	CASSRSRGTTEAFF	TGTGCCAGCAGCCGTTCAAGGGGGACCACTGAAGCTTTCTTT
TRBV5-1	TRBJ2-3	.	19	TRBD2	CASSYHQEETSVGTDTQYF	TGCGCCAGCAGCTACCACCAAGAAGAGACTAGCGTAGGCACAGATACGCAGTATTTT
TRBV29-1	TRBJ1-5	.	13	TRBD1	CSAGQGAGQPQHF	TGCAGCGCGGGACAGGGGGCTGGTCAGCCCCAGCATTTT
TRBV4-3	TRBJ2-2	.	14	.	CASSQRPGSGELFF	TGCGCCAGCAGCCAACGGCCAGGGTCCGGGGAGCTGTTTTTT
TRBV6-5	TRBJ2-7	.	15	TRBD2	CASTPGLAGTYEQYF	TGTGCCAGCACTCCGGGACTAGCGGGTACCTACGAGCAGTACTTC
TRBV14	TRBJ2-3	.	15	TRBD1	CASSPQGVLTDTQYF	TGTGCCAGCAGCCCACAGGGGGTCCTCACAGATACGCAGTATTTT
TRBV5-1	TRBJ1-2	.	14	.	CASSFGSGNYGYTF	TGCGCCAGCAGCTTTGGAAGCGGGAACTATGGCTACACCTTC
TRBV2	TRBJ2-1	.	13	.	CASSLNSYNEQFF	TGTGCCAGCAGCCTCAACAGTTACAATGAGCAGTTCTTC
TRBV7-9	TRBJ1-2	.	15	.	CASNPTQGLNYGYTF	TGTGCCAGCAACCCCACCCAGGGCCTTAACTATGGCTACACCTTC
TRBV18	TRBJ1-5	.	15	.	CASSPPHWENQPQHF	TGTGCCAGCTCACCTCCCCATTGGGAGAATCAGCCCCAGCATTTT
TRBV4-1	TRBJ2-7	once	17	TRBD2	CASSQVSATSGDYEQYF	TGCGCCAGCAGCCAAGTATCCGCGACTAGCGGAGACTACGAGCAGTACTTC
TRBV12-5	TRBJ2-1	once	16	.	CASGLAGVAEHNEQFF	TGTGCTAGTGGTTTGGCCGGCGTCGCGGAACACAATGAGCAGTTCTTC
TRBV9	TRBJ2-7	.	20	TRBD2	CASSADVPGLAGGTNYEQYF	TGTGCCAGCAGCGCCGATGTCCCGGGACTAGCGGGGGGGACCAATTACGAGCAGTACTTC